The sequence of this TCR beta chain was determined in a study of T cells expressing NK-cell markers. About the research overall: Eight donors were sequenced, seven testing HCMV-seropositive and one testing seronegative. Whole-study results and caveats: The CD3+CD56-NKG2C+ fraction was also led by these clonotypes in a handful of donors. The dominant NKG2C+ clonotypes represented 1.0-7.0% of CD8+ T cells in six donors.

About this clonotype: Its specificity is unknown.

This CDR3 has 13 residues. CDR1 is SNHLY, CDR2 FYNNEI, per germline. UMI-tagged 5'RACE template switching yielded the TCR beta cDNA. TCRdb reanalyzed the 5' RACE reads, giving one entry per CDR3 protein sequence and no DNA. This listing includes about 150,000 distinct CDR3 sequences. The sample was blood T cells: a sorted CD56 or NKG2C T cell subset, CD4+ or CD8+ T cells, or bulk PBMC T cells (not recorded which). The rearrangement joins TRBV2 to TRBJ1-2. This receptor was taken from a woman aged 50 to 65 in good health. CDR3 protein: CASSDLPNYGYTF.